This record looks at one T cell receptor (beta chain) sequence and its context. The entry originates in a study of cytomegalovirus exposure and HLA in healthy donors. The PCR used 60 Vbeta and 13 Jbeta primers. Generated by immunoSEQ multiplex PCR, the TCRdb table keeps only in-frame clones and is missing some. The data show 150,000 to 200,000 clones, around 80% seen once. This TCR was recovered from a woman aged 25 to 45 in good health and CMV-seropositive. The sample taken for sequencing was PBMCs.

The chain's CDR3 is CSATTSGGASSYNEQFF. In DNA, the CDR3 is TGCAGCGCAACGACTAGCGGGGGGGCGAGCTCCTACAATGAGCAGTTCTTC. V usage is TRBV29-1 and J usage is TRBJ2-1; 14 nucleotides match TRBD2. With 7 bases clipped from V and 0 bases from J, the junction kept 8 bases outside the gene matches. The germline V gene has CDR1 SQVTM and CDR2 ANQGSEA. The CDR3 contains 17 residues.